The 13 T cell receptor beta chains listed next were all sequenced from one sample in a study of cytotoxic CD8 clonotypes in ibrutinib-treated CLL. Profiled with immunoSEQ multiplex PCR; TCRdb holds only in-frame clones, not every one. The sample includes some 130,000 clones, approximately 85% of them seen just once. Material: PBMCs, obtained after 24 months of ibrutinib treatment. These receptors all come from a human donor with chronic lymphocytic leukemia.

The chain uses TRBV9 and TRBJ2-1, with D uncertain. V lost 2 bases to trimming and J lost 9 bases, with 12 bases between them. Germline V gene sequence: CDR1 SGDLS, CDR2 YYNGEE. This CDR3 region has 13 residues. The CDR3 is CASSVSPPREQFF. Here the CDR3 DNA reads TGTGCCAGCAGCGTTAGTCCCCCCCGTGAGCAGTTCTTC.

The chain joins TRBV28 to TRBJ2-7; no definite D call. Germline CDR1 and CDR2: MDHEN and SYDVKM. The ends were cut back, 4 bases at V and 0 bases at J, with 4 bases in the middle. CDR3 length equals 12 residues. Here the CDR3 DNA reads TGTGCCAGCAGTTCCAACTCCTACGAGCAGTACTTC. This gives the protein CASSSNSYEQYF. Based on the CDR3 plus reference TRBV28 and TRBJ2-7, the full variable domain is DVKVTQSSRYLVKRTGEKVFLECVQDMDHENMFWYRQDPGLGLRLIYFSYDVKMKEKGDIPEGYSVSREKKERFSLILESASTNQTSMYLCASSSNSYEQYFGPGTRLTVT.

This chain uses TRBV5-1 with TRBJ2-5; TRBD1 agrees at 9 bases. J gave up 4 bases and V 7 bases, and 5 bases lay outside the gene matches. This CDR3 contains 13 residues. Germline V gene data show CDR1 as SGHRS and CDR2 as YFSETQ. The CDR3: CASQLQGAETQYF. DNA of the CDR3: TGCGCCAGCCAACTACAGGGGGCAGAGACCCAGTACTTC.

J is TRBJ2-7 and V is TRBV2, with D hard to call. V was shortened by 2 bases and J by 2 bases, with 10 bases between the two germline ends. CDR3 length equals 14 residues. The V gene's germline CDR1 is SNHLY and CDR2 FYNNEI. CDR3 DNA: TGTGCCAGCAGTGAATGGTACAGCACCTACGAGCAGTACTTC. The encoded protein is CASSEWYSTYEQYF.

V is TRBV5-1 and J is TRBJ2-1; D not certain. V was cut by 2 bases and J by 4 bases, with 4 bases left in between. The germline CDR1 and CDR2 sequences are SGHRS and YFSETQ. The CDR3 length is 12 residues. CDR3 sequence: CASSLQYNEQFF. The CDR3, as DNA: TGCGCCAGCAGCTTACAGTACAATGAGCAGTTCTTC. Full variable domain (remainder filled in from reference TRBV5-1 and TRBJ2-1): KAGVTQTPRYLIKTRGQQVTLSCSPISGHRSVSWYQQTPGQGLQFLFEYFSETQRNKGNFPGRFSGRQFSNSRSEMNVSTLELGDSALYLCASSLQYNEQFFGPGTRLTVL.

This sequence joins TRBV10-3 and TRBJ2-7; D possibly corresponds to TRBD1 (6 bases). The CDR3 has 15 residues. V was cut by 3 bases and J by 1 base, with 13 bases left in between. The germline V gene has CDR1 ENHRY and CDR2 SYGVKD. CDR3 residues: CAISESADSSYEQYF. The CDR3 DNA reads TGTGCCATCAGTGAAAGCGCGGACAGTTCCTACGAGCAGTACTTC.

With regard to this clone: A clone one base away is much larger, so this may be a read error. J is TRBJ1-2 and V is TRBV5-5; possible D gene TRBD1, 6 bases. V lost 4 bases to trimming and J lost 2 bases, with 9 bases between them. The V gene's germline CDR1 is SGHKS and CDR2 YYEKEE (reference sequence). The CDR3 length is 13 residues. The CDR3 region is CASSPDRNYGYTF. CDR3 DNA sequence: TGTGCCAGCAGCCCGGACAGAAACTATGGCTACACCTTC.

This clone was recorded many times. J is TRBJ1-3 and V is TRBV6-5; possible D gene TRBD1, 5 bases. The germline CDR1 and CDR2 sequences are MNHEY and SVGAGI. V gave up 4 bases and J gave up 0 bases, with 13 bases separating them. CDR3 size: 16 residues. CDR3 loop: CASSSGGASSGNTIYF. CDR3 bases: TGTGCCAGCAGTTCGGGGGGAGCGAGCTCTGGAAACACCATATATTTT.

This clone appeared once. The rearrangement links TRBV7-2 to TRBJ1-4, with D perhaps TRBD1 (6 bases). V was cut by 6 bases and J by 0 bases, with 20 bases left in between. CDR1 and CDR2 (germline): SGHTA, FQGNSA. The CDR3 contains 18 residues. CDR3 coding DNA: TGTGCCAGCAGTCCACGAGGTGGGGGGCGGACAACTAATGAAAAACTGTTTTTT. Its translation: CASSPRGGGRTTNEKLFF.

This clone occurred many times. The J gene is TRBJ1-1, the V gene TRBV19; TRBD1 might be the D (6 bases). Trimming shortened V by 0 bases and J by 10 bases, and 9 bases separated the two germline ends. The germline V gene encodes CDR1 LNHDA and CDR2 SQIVND (reference sequence). The CDR3 sequence is 12 residues long. CDR3 in DNA: TGTGCCAGTAGTATAGAAGGCAGGGGAGCTTTCTTT. Translating it yields CASSIEGRGAFF.

CDR3 DNA: TGTGCCAGCAGTGACTCTCCGAGGAGCAATCAGCCCCAGCATTTT. Protein product: CASSDSPRSNQPQHF. V and J are TRBV6-1 and TRBJ1-5; no clear D gene. CDR3 length: 15 residues. The ends were cut back, 3 bases at V and 1 base at J, with 10 bases in the middle. CDR1 and CDR2 from the germline V gene are MNHNS and SASEGT.

The chain recombines TRBV15 with TRBJ1-5; D unclear. The germline V gene encodes CDR1 LNHNV and CDR2 YYDKDF (reference sequence). V shed 1 base and J shed 2 bases, with 15 bases lying between them. The CDR3 covers 17 residues. The CDR3 region is CATSRAASAYGNQPQHF. For the CDR3, the DNA is TGTGCCACCAGCAGAGCCGCGTCGGCTTATGGCAATCAGCCCCAGCATTTT.

The chain is built from TRBV18 and TRBJ1-1; 8 bases agree with TRBD1. The CDR3 consists of 12 residues. CDR1 is KGHSH and CDR2 is LQKENI in the germline V gene. With V trimmed by 2 bases and J by 10 bases, 3 bases remained unmatched. The CDR3 reads CASSPYQGAAFF. CDR3 in DNA: TGTGCCAGCTCACCATATCAGGGGGCAGCTTTCTTT.